Shown below are 8 T cell receptor beta chains from a single sample sequenced in a study of T cell responses to AZD1222 COVID-19 vaccine. Sequencing was performed with immunoSEQ multiplex PCR; in TCRdb, only in-frame clones are kept and a portion is missing. The sample lists around 44,000 clones; about 86% were seen once. This specimen was peripheral blood, taken 28 days after the second AZD1222 dose. The source of these receptors is an adult who received the AZD1222 COVID-19 vaccine.

The rearrangement uses TRBV7-3 and TRBJ2-3; 13 nucleotides agree with TRBD2. V was pared by 5 bases and J by 0 bases, with 2 bases of the junction left unmatched. Germline V gives CDR1 SGHTA, CDR2 FQGTGA. The CDR3 runs 16 residues. For the CDR3, the DNA is TGTGCCAGCAGCCTGGGACTAGCGGGAAGCACAGATACGCAGTATTTT. This encodes CASSLGLAGSTDTQYF.

This clone was observed a handful of times. This rearrangement joins TRBV28 to TRBJ1-4; D call uncertain. This CDR3 has 12 amino acids. Trimming removed 10 bases at V and 7 bases at J, with 13 bases between. The germline CDR1 and CDR2 sequences are MDHEN and SYDVKM. The CDR3 DNA reads TGTGCCACCGCCTCCCCGATTGAAAAACTGTTTTTT. Amino acid sequence: CATASPIEKLFF.

V gene TRBV28 combines with J gene TRBJ1-5; 7 bases are shared with TRBD1. The CDR3 spans 15 residues. Looked up from germline, CDR1 is MDHEN and CDR2 is SYDVKM. With V trimmed by 5 bases and J by 2 bases, 6 bases remained unmatched. The CDR3 here is CASSPSTGGNQPQHF. CDR3 bases: TGTGCCAGCAGTCCCTCTACAGGGGGCAATCAGCCCCAGCATTTT.

The chain has TRBV7-9 and TRBJ1-4, with 9 bases matching TRBD1. The CDR3 has 16 residues. Germline CDR1 reads SEHNR; CDR2 reads FQNEAQ (reference sequence). Unmatched junction bases numbered 11, after V lost 5 bases and J lost 7 bases. CDR3 DNA sequence: TGTGCCAGCAGCGCGAAAATGGACAGGGGAGGTGAAAAACTGTTTTTT. It is translated as CASSAKMDRGGEKLFF.

The V call is TRBV7-2, the J call TRBJ2-6; D is unclear. The ends were cut back, 4 bases at V and 0 bases at J, with 4 bases in the middle. CDR3 length equals 14 residues. Germline loops: CDR1 SGHTA, CDR2 FQGNSA. The CDR3 is CASSSYSGANVLTF. In nucleotides, the CDR3 is TGTGCCAGCAGCTCTTACTCTGGGGCCAACGTCCTGACTTTC.

By sample fraction, this clone is medium-sized. This rearrangement joins TRBV28 to TRBJ2-7, with 10 nucleotides matching TRBD1. V shed 3 bases and J 4 bases; nucleotides not matched to a gene: 6. The CDR3 loop spans 15 amino acids. Germline CDR1 and CDR2: MDHEN and SYDVKM. The CDR3 reads CASSFTTGGDYEQYF. The CDR3 DNA is TGTGCCAGCAGTTTCACGACAGGGGGCGATTACGAGCAGTACTTC.

The chain recombines TRBV7-3 with TRBJ1-6; D might be TRBD1 (6 bases). Per the germline V gene, CDR1 is SGHTA and CDR2 is FQGTGA. The CDR3 loop spans 14 amino acids. V dropped 1 base and J dropped 10 bases, with 11 bases sitting between them. CDR3 in DNA: TGTGCCAGCAGCTTAATTCATGGGGGCTCACCCCTCCACTTT. It encodes CASSLIHGGSPLHF. Supplemented by reference TRBV7-3 and TRBJ1-6, the full variable domain reads GAGVSQTPSNKVTEKGKYVELRCDPISGHTALYWYRQSLGQGPEFLIYFQGTGAADDSGLPNDRFFAVRPEGSVSTLKIQRTERGDSAVYLCASSLIHGGSPLHFGNGTRLTVT.

This clone was detected only a few times. This chain connects TRBV30 to TRBJ1-4, with a possible D match to TRBD1 (6 bases). Germline CDR1 GTSNPN, CDR2 SVGIG (reference sequence). V lost 5 bases, J lost 0 bases, and 13 bases lay in between. This CDR3 is 15 amino acids long. CDR3 DNA sequence: TGTGCCTGGCTCACAGGGACTTCAACTAATGAAAAACTGTTTTTT. Protein product: CAWLTGTSTNEKLFF.